One and the same sample provided the 6 T cell receptor beta chains below, sequenced in a study of CD8 T cells in Susac syndrome. Reverse transcription of 0.5 to 1 ug RNA was performed with random hexamers. TCRdb re-derived calls from the immunoSEQ multiplex PCR reads in MiXCR, one entry per CDR3 protein. This table has over 100,000 distinct CDR3 sequences, about 96% appearing once. Sequencing was carried out using CD4+ T cells from PBMCs. The receptors shown here come from a human donor in good health.

The chain links TRBV30 to TRBJ2-5; 7 bases agree with TRBD2. Germline CDR1 is GTSNPN and CDR2 is SVGIG (reference sequence). The CDR3 consists of 11 residues. The CDR3 spells CAAGRQETQYF. In DNA form, the CDR3 reads TGTGCAGCGGGGAGGCAAGAGACCCAGTACTTC. Full variable domain (outside the CDR3, taken from reference TRBV30 and TRBJ2-5): SQTIHQWPATLVQPVGSPLSLECTVEGTSNPNLYWYRQAAGRGLQLLFYSVGIGQISSEVPQNLSASRPQDRQFILSSKKLLLSDSGFYLCAAGRQETQYFGPGTRLLVL.

The chain uses TRBV13 and TRBJ2-7, with 10 bases aligning to TRBD1. Germline V gene data show CDR1 as PRHDT and CDR2 as FYEKMQ (reference sequence). The CDR3 has 16 residues. Trimming took 5 bases from V and 4 from J; bases not matched to a gene: 11. CDR3 protein: CASSRKLGTGVYEQYF. CDR3 DNA sequence: TGTGCCAGCAGCCGAAAGTTGGGGACAGGGGTGTACGAGCAGTACTTC.

V gene TRBV7-2 combines with J gene TRBJ2-1; D is tentatively TRBD1 or TRBD2 (5 bases each). Trimming shortened V by 5 bases and J by 7 bases, and 12 bases separated the two germline ends. Germline V gene sequence: CDR1 SGHTA, CDR2 FQGNSA. There are 13 residues in the CDR3. In nucleotides, the CDR3 is TGTGCCAGCAGCATGGGACGGGAAAATGAGCAGTTCTTC. This gives the protein CASSMGRENEQFF.

The chain recombines TRBV6-6 with TRBJ2-1; TRBD1 matches 9 bases. The CDR3 totals 15 residues. Trimming at V came to 6 bases and at J to 6 bases, leaving 9 bases not matched to a gene. Germline loops: CDR1 MNHNY, CDR2 SVGAGI (reference sequence). The CDR3 bases are TGTGCCAGCAGGTCCGGGACAGGGAGAATCAATGAGCAGTTCTTC. This codes for CASRSGTGRINEQFF.

The genes are TRBV29-1 and TRBJ1-6; TRBD1 might be the D (6 bases). Trimming pared 2 bases from V and 14 bases from J, leaving 10 bases between. The CDR3 is made up of 11 amino acids. Germline lookup yields CDR1 SQVTM and CDR2 ANQGSEA. The CDR3 coding sequence is TGCAGCGTTGAACATAGGGGGGCCCTCCACTTT. Protein sequence: CSVEHRGALHF.

The chain joins TRBV20-1 to TRBJ2-3, with TRBD2 identical over 11 bases. J lost 4 bases, V lost 5 bases, and 11 bases had no gene match. The CDR3 contains 16 residues. Germline CDR1 is DFQATT and CDR2 is SNEGSKA (reference sequence). CDR3 nucleotide sequence: TGCAGTGCTCTTCCATCACGACTAGCGGGGCCAGATACGCAGTATTTT. It is translated as CSALPSRLAGPDTQYF.